A selection of T cell receptor beta chains follows, all from one sample in a study of neurological immune-mediated disorders. TCRdb analysed the 5' RACE reads with MiXCR anew, one entry per CDR3 protein. The table records about 66,000 distinct CDR3 sequences, 5.2% of them present only once. The material sequenced was PBMCs. All receptors come from a woman in her thirties with multiple sclerosis. CDR3s include the opening cysteine and the closing phenylalanine or tryptophan. The D gene is left open where the match is weak. Some rows mark clone size as missing; the rest say once, few, many or name a class of expanded clone.

D,size,V,J,CDR3,DNA
TRBD1,many,TRBV5-1,TRBJ1-1,CASSLAPGGMNTEAFF,TGCGCCAGCAGCTTGGCCCCAGGGGGCATGAACACTGAAGCTTTCTTT
-,many,TRBV5-8,TRBJ1-6,CASSGGSSYNSPLNF,TGTGCCAGCAGCGGCGGGAGCTCCTATAATTCACCCCTCAACTTT
-,-,TRBV7-2,TRBJ1-5,CASSLGVQPQHF,TGTGCCAGCAGTTTGGGGGTTCAGCCCCAGCATTTT
-,many,TRBV15,TRBJ2-7,CATSRGVGDFYEQYF,TGTGCCACCAGCAGAGGCGTCGGGGACTTTTACGAGCAGTACTTC
-,few,TRBV12-3/TRBV12-4,TRBJ2-2,CASWGRGGTGELFF,TGTGCCAGCTGGGGCCGGGGCGGGACCGGGGAGCTGTTTTTT
-,many,TRBV20-1,TRBJ2-3,CSAKTRVLRGTDTQYF,TGCAGTGCTAAAACCCGCGTCCTGAGAGGCACAGATACGCAGTATTTT
-,many,TRBV12-3/TRBV12-4,TRBJ1-2,CASSFFGRNGYTF,TGTGCCAGCAGTTTCTTCGGGCGTAATGGCTACACCTTC
-,-,TRBV7-9,TRBJ2-3,CASSGTLTDTQYF,TGTGCCAGCAGCGGGACTCTCACAGATACGCAGTATTTT
-,many,TRBV7-9,TRBJ1-1,CASSLGGGRNTEAFF,TGTGCCAGCAGCTTAGGAGGGGGGAGGAACACTGAAGCTTTCTTT
TRBD2,many,TRBV4-1,TRBJ2-5,CASSQEVSGGETQYF,TGCGCCAGCAGCCAAGAAGTAAGCGGGGGAGAGACCCAGTACTTC
-,many,TRBV6-6,TRBJ1-6,CASSYANSPLHF,TGTGCCAGCAGTTACGCCAATTCACCCCTCCACTTT
TRBD1,many,TRBV12-3/TRBV12-4,TRBJ1-1,CASSLGQLNTEAFF,TGTGCCAGCAGTCTGGGACAGCTGAACACTGAAGCTTTCTTT
-,many,TRBV5-1,TRBJ1-5,CASSLGAGGGGQPQNF,TGCGCCAGCAGCTTGGGGGCGGGCGGAGGGGGTCAGCCCCAGAATTTT
-,many,TRBV3-1,TRBJ1-1,CASSHLTVPNTEAFF,TGTGCCAGCAGCCACTTGACAGTGCCGAACACTGAAGCTTTCTTT
TRBD2,many,TRBV20-1,TRBJ2-1,CSAKLPSGNEQFF,TGCAGTGCTAAACTTCCTAGCGGAAATGAGCAGTTCTTC
-,many,TRBV25-1,TRBJ1-2,CASSEPGDNYGYTF,TGTGCCAGCAGTGAACCCGGGGATAACTATGGCTACACCTTC
-,few,TRBV9,TRBJ1-2,CASSVPGSGYTF,TGTGCCAGCAGCGTCCCAGGGAGCGGCTACACCTTC
TRBD1,many,TRBV7-9,TRBJ1-1,CASSLGQGMLQAFF,TGTGCCAGCAGCTTGGGACAGGGGATGTTGCAAGCTTTCTTT
-,-,TRBV6-2/TRBV6-3,TRBJ2-1,CASSSRAYNEQFF,TGTGCCAGCAGTTCACGGGCCTACAATGAGCAGTTCTTC
TRBD1,many,TRBV7-2,TRBJ2-7,CASSRGQGASYEQYF,TGTGCCAGCAGCCGTGGACAGGGGGCTTCCTACGAGCAGTACTTC
-,many,TRBV12-3/TRBV12-4,TRBJ2-7,CASRLQGPYEQYF,TGTGCCAGCCGCCTTCAGGGCCCCTACGAGCAGTACTTC
TRBD1,many,TRBV10-3,TRBJ2-5,CASKDREVETQYF,TGTGCCTCTAAGGACAGGGAGGTGGAGACCCAGTACTTC